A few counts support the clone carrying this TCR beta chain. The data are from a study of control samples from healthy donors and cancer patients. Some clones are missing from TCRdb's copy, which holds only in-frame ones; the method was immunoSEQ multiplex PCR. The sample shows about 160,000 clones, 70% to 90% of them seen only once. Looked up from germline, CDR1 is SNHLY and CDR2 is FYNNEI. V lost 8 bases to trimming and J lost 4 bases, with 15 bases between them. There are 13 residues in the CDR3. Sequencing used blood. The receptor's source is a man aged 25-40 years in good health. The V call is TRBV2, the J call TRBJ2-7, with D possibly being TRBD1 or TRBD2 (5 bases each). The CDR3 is CASQRGREYEQYF. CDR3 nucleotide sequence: TGTGCCAGCCAAAGAGGCAGGGAGTACGAGCAGTACTTC.